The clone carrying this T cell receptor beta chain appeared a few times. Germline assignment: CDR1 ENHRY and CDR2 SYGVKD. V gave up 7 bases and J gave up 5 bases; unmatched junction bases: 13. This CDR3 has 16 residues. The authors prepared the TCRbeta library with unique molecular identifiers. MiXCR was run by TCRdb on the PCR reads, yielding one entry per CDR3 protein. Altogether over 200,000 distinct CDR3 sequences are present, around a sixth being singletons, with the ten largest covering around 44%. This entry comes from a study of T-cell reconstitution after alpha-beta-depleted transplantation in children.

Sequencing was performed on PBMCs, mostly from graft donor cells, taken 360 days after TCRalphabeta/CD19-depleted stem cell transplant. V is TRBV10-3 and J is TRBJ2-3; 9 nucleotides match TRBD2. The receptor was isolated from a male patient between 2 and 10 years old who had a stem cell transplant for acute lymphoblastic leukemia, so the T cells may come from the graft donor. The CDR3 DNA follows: TGTGCCATCAAAGGGCGGGGGGGGCCCGTCGAAGATACGCAGTATTTT. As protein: CAIKGRGGPVEDTQYF.